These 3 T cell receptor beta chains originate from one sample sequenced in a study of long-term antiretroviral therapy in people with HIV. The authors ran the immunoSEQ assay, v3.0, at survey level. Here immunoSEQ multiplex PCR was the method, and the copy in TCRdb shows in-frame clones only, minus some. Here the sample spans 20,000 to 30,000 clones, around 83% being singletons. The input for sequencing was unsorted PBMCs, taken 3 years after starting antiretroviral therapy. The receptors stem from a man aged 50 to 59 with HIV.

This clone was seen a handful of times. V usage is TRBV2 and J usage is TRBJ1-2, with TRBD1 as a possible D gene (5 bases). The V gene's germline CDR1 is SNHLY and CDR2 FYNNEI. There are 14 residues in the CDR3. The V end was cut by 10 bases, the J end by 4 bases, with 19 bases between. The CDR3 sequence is CATEGDRDFYGYTF. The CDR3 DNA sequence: TGTGCCACCGAAGGAGACAGAGACTTCTATGGCTACACCTTC.

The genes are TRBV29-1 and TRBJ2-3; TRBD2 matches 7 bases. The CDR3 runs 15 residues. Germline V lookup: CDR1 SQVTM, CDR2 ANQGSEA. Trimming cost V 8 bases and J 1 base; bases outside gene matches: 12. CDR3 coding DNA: TGCAGCCTTTCTGGCGGAGCGGGGCGCACAGATACGCAGTATTTT. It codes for CSLSGGAGRTDTQYF.

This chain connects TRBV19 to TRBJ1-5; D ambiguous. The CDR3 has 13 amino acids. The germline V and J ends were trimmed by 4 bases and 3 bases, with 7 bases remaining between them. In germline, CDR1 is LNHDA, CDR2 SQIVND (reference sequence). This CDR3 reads CASSRGPNQPQHF. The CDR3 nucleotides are TGTGCCAGTAGTAGGGGTCCCAATCAGCCCCAGCATTTT.